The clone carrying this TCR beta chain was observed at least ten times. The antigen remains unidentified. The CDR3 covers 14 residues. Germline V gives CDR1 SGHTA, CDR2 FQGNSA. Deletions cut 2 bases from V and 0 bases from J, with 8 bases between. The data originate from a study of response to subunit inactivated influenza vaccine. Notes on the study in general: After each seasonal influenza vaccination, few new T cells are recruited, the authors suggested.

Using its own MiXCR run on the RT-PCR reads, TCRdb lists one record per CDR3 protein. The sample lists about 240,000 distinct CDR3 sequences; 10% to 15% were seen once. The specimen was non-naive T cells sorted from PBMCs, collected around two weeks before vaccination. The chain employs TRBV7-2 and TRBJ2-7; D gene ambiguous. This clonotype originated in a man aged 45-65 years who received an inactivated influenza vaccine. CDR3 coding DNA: TGTGCCAGCAGCTTAATGACATACTCCTACGAGCAGTACTTC. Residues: CASSLMTYSYEQYF.